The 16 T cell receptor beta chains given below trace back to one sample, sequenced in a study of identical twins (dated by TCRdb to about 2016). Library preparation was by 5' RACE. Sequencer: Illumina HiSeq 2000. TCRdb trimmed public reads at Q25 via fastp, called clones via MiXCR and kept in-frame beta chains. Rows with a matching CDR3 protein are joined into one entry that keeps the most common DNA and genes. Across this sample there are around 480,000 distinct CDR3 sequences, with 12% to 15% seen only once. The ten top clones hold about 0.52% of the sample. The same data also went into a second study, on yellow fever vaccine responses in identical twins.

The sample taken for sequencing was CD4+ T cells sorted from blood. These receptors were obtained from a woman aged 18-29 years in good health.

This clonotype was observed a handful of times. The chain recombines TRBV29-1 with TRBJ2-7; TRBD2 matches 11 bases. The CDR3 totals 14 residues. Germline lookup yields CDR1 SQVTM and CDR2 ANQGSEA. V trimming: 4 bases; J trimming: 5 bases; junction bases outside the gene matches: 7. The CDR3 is CSVVASGRNHEQYF. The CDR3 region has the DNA TGCAGCGTTGTTGCTAGCGGGAGGAACCACGAGCAGTACTTC.

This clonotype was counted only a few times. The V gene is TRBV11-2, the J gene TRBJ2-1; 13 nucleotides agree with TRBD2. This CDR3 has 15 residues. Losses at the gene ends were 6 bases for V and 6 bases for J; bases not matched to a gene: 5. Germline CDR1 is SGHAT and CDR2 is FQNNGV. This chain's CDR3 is CASRPTSGRFNEQFF. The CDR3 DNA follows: TGTGCCAGCAGACCGACTAGCGGGAGGTTCAATGAGCAGTTCTTC.

As DNA, the CDR3 is TGTGCCAGCAGCTTAGGGTCCGCGGGATCTAAGGACGAGCAGTACTTC. Translated: CASSLGSAGSKDEQYF. J is TRBJ2-7 and V is TRBV11-3, with D maybe TRBD2 (6 bases). Germline V CDR1 and CDR2: SGHNT, YENEEA. This CDR3 contains 16 residues. The V and J ends lost 1 base and 5 bases respectively, with 18 bases between them.

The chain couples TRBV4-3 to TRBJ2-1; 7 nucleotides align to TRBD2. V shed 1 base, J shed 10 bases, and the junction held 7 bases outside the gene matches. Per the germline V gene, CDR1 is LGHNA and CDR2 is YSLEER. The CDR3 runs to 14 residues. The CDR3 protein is CASSQAGGRTEQFF. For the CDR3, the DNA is TGCGCCAGCAGCCAAGCGGGCGGGAGAACGGAGCAGTTCTTC.

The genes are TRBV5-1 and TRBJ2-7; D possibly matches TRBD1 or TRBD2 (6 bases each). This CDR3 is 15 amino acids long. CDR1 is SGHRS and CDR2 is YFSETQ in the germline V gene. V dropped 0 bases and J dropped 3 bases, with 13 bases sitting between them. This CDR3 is CASSLAGADLYEQYF. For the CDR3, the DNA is TGCGCCAGCAGCTTGGCGGGGGCCGATCTCTACGAGCAGTACTTC.

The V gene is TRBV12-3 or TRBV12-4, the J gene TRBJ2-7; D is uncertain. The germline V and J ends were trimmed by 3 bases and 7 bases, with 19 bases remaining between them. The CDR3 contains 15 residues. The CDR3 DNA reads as TGTGCCAGCAGTTTTGCTGGGCAGTACGCCAAGGAGCAGTACTTC. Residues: CASSFAGQYAKEQYF.

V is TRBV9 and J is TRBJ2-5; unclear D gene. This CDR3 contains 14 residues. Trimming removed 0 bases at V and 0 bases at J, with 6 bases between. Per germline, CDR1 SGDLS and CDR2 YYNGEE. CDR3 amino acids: CASSVVGHQETQYF. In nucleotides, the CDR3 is TGTGCCAGCAGCGTAGTTGGCCACCAAGAGACCCAGTACTTC.

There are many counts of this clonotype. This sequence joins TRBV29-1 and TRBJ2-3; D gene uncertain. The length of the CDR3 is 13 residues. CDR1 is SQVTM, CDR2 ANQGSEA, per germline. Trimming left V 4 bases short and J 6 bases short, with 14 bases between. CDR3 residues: CSVALGPRDTQYF. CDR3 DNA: TGCAGCGTTGCATTGGGCCCGAGGGATACGCAGTATTTT.

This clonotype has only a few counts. CDR3 sequence reads: CASSLSAAGTSGRRGTGELFF. CDR3 nucleotide sequence: TGTGCCAGCAGTCTATCGGCCGCCGGGACTAGCGGGAGGAGGGGCACCGGGGAGCTGTTTTTT. The chain recombines TRBV12-3 or TRBV12-4 with TRBJ2-2; the match to TRBD2 covers 15 bases. Losses at the gene ends were 5 bases for V and 4 bases for J; bases not matched to a gene: 17. This CDR3 comprises 21 residues.

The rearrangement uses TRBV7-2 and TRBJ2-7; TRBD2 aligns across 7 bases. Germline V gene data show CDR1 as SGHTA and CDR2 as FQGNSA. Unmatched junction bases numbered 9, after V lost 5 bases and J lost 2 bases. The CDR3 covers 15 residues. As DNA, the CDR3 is TGTGCCAGCAGCCGAACAACTAGCGCAACCTACGAGCAGTACTTC. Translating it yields CASSRTTSATYEQYF.

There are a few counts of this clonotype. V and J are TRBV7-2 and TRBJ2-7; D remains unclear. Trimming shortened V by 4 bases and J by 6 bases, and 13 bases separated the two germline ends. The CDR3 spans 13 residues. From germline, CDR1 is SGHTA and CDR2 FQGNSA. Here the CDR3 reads CASSSSDRGEQYF. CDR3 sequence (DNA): TGTGCCAGCAGCTCATCCGATCGTGGCGAGCAGTACTTC.

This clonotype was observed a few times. The CDR3, as DNA: TGCGCCAGCAGCCAAGAGTGGGCTAGCGGGAGGGTAGGGGAAGCCAAAAACATTCAGTACTTC. Protein product: CASSQEWASGRVGEAKNIQYF. J is TRBJ2-4 and V is TRBV4-1; 12 nucleotides line up with TRBD2. Germline values: CDR1 MGHRA, CDR2 YSYEKL. Trimming cost V 0 bases and J 0 bases; bases outside gene matches: 12. The CDR3 is 21 residues long.

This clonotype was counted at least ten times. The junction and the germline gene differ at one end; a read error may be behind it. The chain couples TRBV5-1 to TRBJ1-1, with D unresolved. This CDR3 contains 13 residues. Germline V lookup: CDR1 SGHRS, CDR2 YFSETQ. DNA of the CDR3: TGTGCCAGCAGCTTCGGCCAGAACACTGAAGCTTTCTTT. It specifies CASSFGQNTEAFF. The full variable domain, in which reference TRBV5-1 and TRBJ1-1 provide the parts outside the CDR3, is KAGVTQTPRYLIKTRGQQVTLSCSPISGHRSVSWYQQTPGQGLQFLFEYFSETQRNKGNFPGRFSGRQFSNSRSEMNVSTLELGDSALYLCASSFGQNTEAFFGQGTRLTVV.

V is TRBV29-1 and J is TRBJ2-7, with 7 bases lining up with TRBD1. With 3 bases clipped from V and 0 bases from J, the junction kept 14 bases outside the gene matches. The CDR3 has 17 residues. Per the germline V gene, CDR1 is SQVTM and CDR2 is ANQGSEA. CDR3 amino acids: CSVDLRGRGISSYEQYF. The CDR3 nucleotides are TGCAGCGTTGACCTTCGGGGCAGGGGGATAAGCTCCTACGAGCAGTACTTC.

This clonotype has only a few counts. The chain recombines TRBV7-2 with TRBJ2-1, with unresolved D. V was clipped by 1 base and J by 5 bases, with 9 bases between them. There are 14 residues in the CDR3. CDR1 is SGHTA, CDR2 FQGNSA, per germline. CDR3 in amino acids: CASSLVLADNEQFF. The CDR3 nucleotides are TGTGCCAGCAGCTTAGTCCTGGCGGACAATGAGCAGTTCTTC.

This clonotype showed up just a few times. The CDR3 DNA reads as TGCAGCGTTGAAGTAAGTGGGCAGGGGTTCTACGAGCAGTACTTC. It codes for CSVEVSGQGFYEQYF. This rearrangement joins TRBV29-1 to TRBJ2-7; perhaps TRBD1 as D (6 bases). The V end was cut by 1 base, the J end by 3 bases, with 16 bases between. Per germline, CDR1 SQVTM and CDR2 ANQGSEA. This CDR3 has 15 amino acids.